The text below deals with one TCR beta chain. This entry is derived from a study of blood T cell repertoires in COVID-19. Study overall: Acute and convalescent COVID-19 specimens originated in the United States, Italy and Spain. Sources were T cells, B-cell-depleted T cells, or PBMCs; the material itself was cDNA or gDNA.

Study processing details: Cell counts per sample came from amplifying reference gene primers. The repertoire was sequenced with immunoSEQ multiplex PCR; TCRdb's copy has only in-frame clones and lacks some. That table is the source of V, J and clone size, and D and trimming were worked out from the DNA. The data contain 150,000 to 200,000 clones, 70% to 85% of them singletons. The clonotype originates from a woman aged 80 or over with acute or convalescent COVID-19. Material: peripheral blood.

The CDR3 reads CASSRDSFEQYF. CDR3 DNA sequence: TGTGCCAGCAGCCGGGACAGTTTCGAGCAGTACTTC. The chain carries TRBV5-4 and TRBJ2-7; TRBD1 matches at 7 bases. Germline assignment: CDR1 SGHNT and CDR2 YYREEE (reference sequence). The length of the CDR3 is 12 residues. V was clipped by 4 bases and J by 6 bases; unmatched bases: 4.